These T cell receptor beta chains were read from a single sample in a study of blood T cell repertoires in COVID-19. Data came from immunoSEQ multiplex PCR; TCRdb stores just in-frame clones and leaves some out. This sample carries some 81,000 clones, 90% of them seen once, and the ten largest clones take about 1%. Specimen: peripheral blood. The receptors here all came from a woman aged 45-59 years in a cohort sampled during active COVID-19. Both conserved end residues are part of each CDR3. A D gene is named only where the DNA matches it firmly. Rows may omit the clone size; those that give it use once, few, many or a size class.

.,TRBV11-2,TRBJ2-5,.,CASSSDRIQETQYF,TGTGCCAGCAGCTCTGACAGGATTCAAGAGACCCAGTACTTC
.,TRBV10-3,TRBJ1-2,.,CAISDSGSPDYGYTF,TGTGCCATCAGTGACTCAGGGTCCCCGGACTATGGCTACACCTTC
.,TRBV6-4,TRBJ2-7,.,CASSAAYEQYF,TGTGCCAGCAGTGCTGCCTACGAGCAGTACTTC
TRBD1,TRBV27,TRBJ2-7,.,CASSSPGTGPYEQYF,TGTGCCAGCAGTTCACCCGGGACAGGGCCCTACGAGCAGTACTTC
.,TRBV19,TRBJ2-7,.,CASTPSGFLSYEQYF,TGTGCCAGTACTCCTTCGGGATTCCTCTCCTACGAGCAGTACTTC
.,TRBV9,TRBJ1-4,once,CASSGGRTNEKLFF,TGTGCCAGCAGCGGCGGTAGAACTAATGAAAAACTGTTTTTT
TRBD1,TRBV7-2,TRBJ1-2,.,CASSLTEGQHGGYTF,TGTGCCAGCAGCTTAACAGAGGGACAGCACGGTGGCTACACCTTC
TRBD2,TRBV11-2,TRBJ2-1,.,CASSLILTPTSDRYNEQFF,TGTGCCAGCAGCTTAATTCTCACGCCGACTAGCGACCGCTACAATGAGCAGTTCTTC
.,TRBV15,TRBJ1-5,.,CATSISQGQNQPQHF,TGTGCCACCAGCATTTCTCAGGGTCAGAATCAGCCCCAGCATTTT
.,TRBV28,TRBJ2-7,.,CASLRGTDAYEQYF,TGTGCCAGCTTACGCGGGACGGATGCCTACGAGCAGTACTTC
.,TRBV25-1,TRBJ1-2,.,CASSEEEGAPDGYTF,TGTGCCAGCAGTGAAGAGGAAGGCGCTCCCGATGGCTACACCTTC
.,TRBV15,TRBJ2-1,.,CATSAYREDNEQFF,TGTGCCACCAGTGCATACAGGGAAGACAATGAGCAGTTCTTC
TRBD2,TRBV2,TRBJ2-3,.,CASRGTSGSQDTQYF,TGTGCCAGCAGGGGGACTAGCGGGAGTCAAGATACGCAGTATTTT
.,TRBV28,TRBJ1-5,.,CASSFSPLNQPQHF,TGTGCCAGCAGTTTCTCCCCCCTTAATCAGCCCCAGCATTTT
TRBD2,TRBV10-1,TRBJ2-3,once,CASSSSGNSPDTQYF,TGCGCCAGCAGCTCAAGCGGGAATAGCCCAGATACGCAGTATTTT
TRBD2,TRBV28,TRBJ2-7,.,CASSFRSGRGAYEQYF,TGTGCCAGCAGTTTCCGTAGCGGGAGAGGAGCCTACGAGCAGTACTTC
.,TRBV11-2,TRBJ2-2,once,CASSLRRTGAGELFF,TGTGCCAGCAGCTTAAGGCGTACAGGCGCCGGGGAGCTGTTTTTT
TRBD1,TRBV28,TRBJ1-4,once,CASAGGAEKLFF,TGTGCCAGCGCAGGGGGAGCTGAAAAACTGTTTTTT
.,TRBV2,TRBJ1-5,.,CASSKGLTGEEQPQHF,TGTGCCAGCAGTAAAGGGCTTACAGGAGAGGAACAGCCCCAGCATTTT
.,TRBV7-9,TRBJ1-1,few,CASSSREERSTEAFF,TGTGCCAGCAGCTCGAGGGAGGAGAGGAGCACTGAAGCTTTCTTT
.,TRBV11-2,TRBJ1-5,.,CASSLSGANQPQHF,TGTGCCAGCAGCTTAAGCGGGGCCAATCAGCCCCAGCATTTT
.,TRBV9,TRBJ1-2,.,CASSVETGVYGYTF,TGTGCCAGCAGCGTAGAGACAGGAGTCTATGGCTACACCTTC
TRBD2,TRBV10-2,TRBJ2-2,once,CASRETGTSGVGELFF,TGCGCCAGCAGGGAGACCGGGACTAGCGGGGTCGGGGAGCTGTTTTTT
TRBD1,TRBV9,TRBJ1-6,.,CASSVGPPGTEDSPLHF,TGTGCCAGCAGCGTAGGACCCCCCGGGACAGAAGATTCACCCCTCCACTTT
.,TRBV24-1,TRBJ1-4,.,CATSVPGNEKLFF,TGTGCCACCAGTGTTCCGGGGAATGAAAAACTGTTTTTT
.,TRBV10-3,TRBJ1-2,once,CAISELDSYGYTF,TGTGCCATCAGTGAACTTGACAGCTATGGCTACACCTTC
.,TRBV19,TRBJ1-5,.,CASKIGNQPQHF,TGTGCCAGTAAAATCGGCAATCAGCCCCAGCATTTT
.,TRBV10-1,TRBJ2-3,.,CASSERDTQYF,TGCGCCAGCAGTGAGCGGGATACGCAGTATTTT
TRBD1,TRBV30,TRBJ2-7,once,CAWGDSSYEQYF,TGTGCCTGGGGGGACAGCTCCTACGAGCAGTACTTC
TRBD2,TRBV28,TRBJ2-2,.,CASSLAGVRTGELFF,TGTGCCAGCAGTTTAGCGGGAGTACGGACCGGGGAGCTGTTTTTT